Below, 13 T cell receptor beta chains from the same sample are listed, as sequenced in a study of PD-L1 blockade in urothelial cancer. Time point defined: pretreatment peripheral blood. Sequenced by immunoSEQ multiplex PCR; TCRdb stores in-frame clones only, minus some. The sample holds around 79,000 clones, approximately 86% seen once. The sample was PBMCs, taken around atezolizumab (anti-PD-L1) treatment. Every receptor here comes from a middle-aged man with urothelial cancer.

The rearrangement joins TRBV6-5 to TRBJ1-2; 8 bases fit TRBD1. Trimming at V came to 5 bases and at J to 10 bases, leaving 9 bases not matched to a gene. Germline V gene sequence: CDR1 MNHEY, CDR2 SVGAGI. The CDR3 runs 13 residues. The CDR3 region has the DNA TGTGCCAGCAGTCGGGGGACAGGTGATGACTACACCTTC. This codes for CASSRGTGDDYTF.

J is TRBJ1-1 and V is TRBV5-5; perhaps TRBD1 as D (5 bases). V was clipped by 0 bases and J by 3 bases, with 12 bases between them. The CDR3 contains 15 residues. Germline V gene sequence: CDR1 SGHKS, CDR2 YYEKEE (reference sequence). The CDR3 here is CASSLARGTYTEAFF. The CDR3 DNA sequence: TGTGCCAGCAGCTTGGCCCGGGGGACTTACACTGAAGCTTTCTTT.

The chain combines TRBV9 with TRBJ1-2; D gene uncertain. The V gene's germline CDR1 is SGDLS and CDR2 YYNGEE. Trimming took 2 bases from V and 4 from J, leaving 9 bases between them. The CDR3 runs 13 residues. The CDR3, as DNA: TGTGCCAGCAGCGTCGGAGACGGCTATGGCTACACCTTC. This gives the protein CASSVGDGYGYTF.

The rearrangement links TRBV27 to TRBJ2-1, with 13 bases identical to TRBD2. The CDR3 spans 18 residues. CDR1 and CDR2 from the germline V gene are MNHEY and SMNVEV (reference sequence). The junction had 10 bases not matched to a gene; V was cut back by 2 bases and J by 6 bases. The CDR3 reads CASSLDSGLAGVINEQFF. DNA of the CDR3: TGTGCCAGCAGTTTAGACAGTGGACTAGCGGGAGTAATCAATGAGCAGTTCTTC.

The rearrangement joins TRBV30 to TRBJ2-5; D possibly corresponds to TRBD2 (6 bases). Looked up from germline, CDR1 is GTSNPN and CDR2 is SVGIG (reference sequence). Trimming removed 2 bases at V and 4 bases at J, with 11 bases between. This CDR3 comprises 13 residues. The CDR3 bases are TGTGCCTGGAGTTGGTTTAGCGGAGAGACCCAGTACTTC. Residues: CAWSWFSGETQYF.

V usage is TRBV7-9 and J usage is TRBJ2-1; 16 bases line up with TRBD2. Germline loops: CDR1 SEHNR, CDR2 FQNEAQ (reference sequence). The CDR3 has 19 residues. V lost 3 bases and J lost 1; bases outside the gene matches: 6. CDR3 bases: TGTGCCAGCAGCTTGGAGGGACTAGCGGGAGGGCCGTCCTACAATGAGCAGTTCTTC. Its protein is CASSLEGLAGGPSYNEQFF.

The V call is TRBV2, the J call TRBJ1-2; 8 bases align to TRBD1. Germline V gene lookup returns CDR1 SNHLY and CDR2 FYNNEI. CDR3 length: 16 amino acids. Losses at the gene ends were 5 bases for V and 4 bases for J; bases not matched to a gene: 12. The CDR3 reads CASSRLTGVGSYGYTF. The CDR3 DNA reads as TGTGCCAGCAGTCGGTTGACAGGGGTAGGTAGCTATGGCTACACCTTC.

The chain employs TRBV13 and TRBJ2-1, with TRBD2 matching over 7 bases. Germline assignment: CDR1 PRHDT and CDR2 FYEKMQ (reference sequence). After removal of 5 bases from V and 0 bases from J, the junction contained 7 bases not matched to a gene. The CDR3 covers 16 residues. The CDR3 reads CASSPTSVRSYNEQFF. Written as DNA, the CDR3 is TGTGCCAGCAGCCCCACTAGCGTTCGCTCCTACAATGAGCAGTTCTTC.

This CDR3 is CASSPYRDRGHEQYF. CDR3 coding DNA: TGTGCCAGCAGTCCATACCGGGACAGGGGGCACGAGCAGTACTTC. The V call is TRBV27, the J call TRBJ2-7, with TRBD1 matching 12 bases. The junction had 7 bases not matched to a gene; V was cut back by 5 bases and J by 5 bases. The CDR3 is made up of 15 amino acids. CDR1 is MNHEY and CDR2 is SMNVEV in the germline V gene (reference sequence).

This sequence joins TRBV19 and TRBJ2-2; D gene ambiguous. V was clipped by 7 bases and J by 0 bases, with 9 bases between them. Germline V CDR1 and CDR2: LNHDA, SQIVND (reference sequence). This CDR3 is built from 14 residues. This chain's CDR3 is CASTPRTNTGELFF. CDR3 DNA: TGTGCCAGTACTCCCAGGACGAACACCGGGGAGCTGTTTTTT.

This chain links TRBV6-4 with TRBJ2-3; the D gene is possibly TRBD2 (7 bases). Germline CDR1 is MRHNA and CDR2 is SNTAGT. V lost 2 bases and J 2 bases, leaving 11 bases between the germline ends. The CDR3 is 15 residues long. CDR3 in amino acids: CASSDQGTTTDTQYF. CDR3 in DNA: TGTGCCAGCAGTGACCAGGGGACTACCACAGATACGCAGTATTTT.

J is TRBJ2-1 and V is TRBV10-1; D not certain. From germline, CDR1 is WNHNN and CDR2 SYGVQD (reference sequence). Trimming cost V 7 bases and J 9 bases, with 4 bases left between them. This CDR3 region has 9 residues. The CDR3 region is CASTGEQFF. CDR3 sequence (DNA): TGCGCCAGCACGGGTGAGCAGTTCTTC.

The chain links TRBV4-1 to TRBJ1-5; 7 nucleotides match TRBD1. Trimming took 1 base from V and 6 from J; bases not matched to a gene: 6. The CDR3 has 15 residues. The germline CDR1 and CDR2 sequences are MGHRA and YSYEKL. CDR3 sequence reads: CASSQAGAGGQPQHF. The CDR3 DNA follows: TGCGCCAGCAGCCAAGCTGGGGCAGGGGGTCAGCCCCAGCATTTT.